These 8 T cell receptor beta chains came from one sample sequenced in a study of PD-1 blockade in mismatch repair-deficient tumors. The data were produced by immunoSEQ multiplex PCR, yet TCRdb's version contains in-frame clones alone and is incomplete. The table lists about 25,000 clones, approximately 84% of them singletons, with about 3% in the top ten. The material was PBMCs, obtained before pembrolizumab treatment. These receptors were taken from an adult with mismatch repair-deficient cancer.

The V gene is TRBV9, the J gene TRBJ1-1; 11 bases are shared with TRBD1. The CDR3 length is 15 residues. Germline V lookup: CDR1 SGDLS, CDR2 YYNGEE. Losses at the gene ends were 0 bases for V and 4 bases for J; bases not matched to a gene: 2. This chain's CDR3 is CASSVVGTGGTEAFF. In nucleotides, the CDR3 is TGTGCCAGCAGCGTAGTGGGGACAGGGGGCACTGAAGCTTTCTTT.

The CDR3, as DNA: TGTGCCAGCAGTCAAACAGGGGGTGGCACAGATACGCAGTATTTT. This gives the protein CASSQTGGGTDTQYF. The chain uses TRBV6-6 and TRBJ2-3; TRBD1 agrees at 8 bases. The germline CDR1 and CDR2 sequences are MNHNY and SVGAGI (reference sequence). The CDR3 length is 15 residues. With 5 bases clipped from V and 1 base from J, the junction kept 5 bases outside the gene matches.

CDR3 residues: CASSLTGGPGNTIYF. The DNA for the CDR3 is TGTGCCAGCAGCCTAACAGGGGGCCCAGGAAACACCATATATTTT. The chain uses TRBV7-9 and TRBJ1-3; 9 bases agree with TRBD1. The ends lost 5 bases at V and 4 bases at J; junction bases unmatched: 6. The V gene's germline CDR1 is SEHNR and CDR2 FQNEAQ (reference sequence). The CDR3 runs 15 residues.

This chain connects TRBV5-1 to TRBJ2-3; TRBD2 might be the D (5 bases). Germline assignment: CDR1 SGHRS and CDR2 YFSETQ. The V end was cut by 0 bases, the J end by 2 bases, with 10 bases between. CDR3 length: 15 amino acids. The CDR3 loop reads CASSLVRVYTDTQYF. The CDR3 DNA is TGCGCCAGCAGCTTGGTGCGGGTTTACACAGATACGCAGTATTTT.

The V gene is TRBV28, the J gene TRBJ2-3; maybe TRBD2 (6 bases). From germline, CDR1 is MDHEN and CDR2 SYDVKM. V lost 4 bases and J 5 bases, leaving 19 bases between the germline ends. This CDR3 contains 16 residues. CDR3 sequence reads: CASSSLALKERDTQYF. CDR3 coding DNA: TGTGCCAGCAGTTCACTAGCATTGAAGGAGAGAGATACGCAGTATTTT.

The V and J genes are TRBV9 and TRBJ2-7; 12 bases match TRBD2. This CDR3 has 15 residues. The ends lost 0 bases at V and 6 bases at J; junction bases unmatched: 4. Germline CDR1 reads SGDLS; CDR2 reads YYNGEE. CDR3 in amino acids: CASSVGLAGEGEQYF. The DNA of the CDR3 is TGTGCCAGCAGCGTAGGACTAGCGGGAGAGGGCGAGCAGTACTTC.

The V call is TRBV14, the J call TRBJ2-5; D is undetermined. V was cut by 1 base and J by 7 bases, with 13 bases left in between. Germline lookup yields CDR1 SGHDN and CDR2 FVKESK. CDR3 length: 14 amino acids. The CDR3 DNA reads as TGTGCCAGCAGCCAAGTGGTCGGCGGCCTGACCCAGTACTTC. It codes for CASSQVVGGLTQYF.

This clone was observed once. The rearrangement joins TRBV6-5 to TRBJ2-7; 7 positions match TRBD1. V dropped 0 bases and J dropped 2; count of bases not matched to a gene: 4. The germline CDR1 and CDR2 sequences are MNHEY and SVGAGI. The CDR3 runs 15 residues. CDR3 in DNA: TGTGCCAGCAGTTACTCGCCAGACAGGGCCTACGAGCAGTACTTC. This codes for CASSYSPDRAYEQYF.